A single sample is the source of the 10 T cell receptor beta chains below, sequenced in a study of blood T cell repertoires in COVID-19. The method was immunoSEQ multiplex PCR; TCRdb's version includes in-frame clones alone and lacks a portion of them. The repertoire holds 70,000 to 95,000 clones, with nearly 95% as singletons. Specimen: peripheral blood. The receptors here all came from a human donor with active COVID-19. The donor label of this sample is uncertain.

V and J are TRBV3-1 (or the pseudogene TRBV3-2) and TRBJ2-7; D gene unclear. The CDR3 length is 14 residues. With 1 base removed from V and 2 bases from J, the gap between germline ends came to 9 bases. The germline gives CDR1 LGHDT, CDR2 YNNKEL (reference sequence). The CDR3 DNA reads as TGTGCCAGCAGCCAAGGGCTGGTCCCCTACGAGCAGTACTTC. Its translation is CASSQGLVPYEQYF.

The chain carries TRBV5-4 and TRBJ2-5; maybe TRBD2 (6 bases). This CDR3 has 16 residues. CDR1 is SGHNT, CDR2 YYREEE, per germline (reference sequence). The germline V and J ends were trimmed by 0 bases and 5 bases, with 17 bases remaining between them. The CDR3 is CASSLAPGGERETQYF. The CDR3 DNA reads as TGTGCCAGCAGCTTGGCCCCCGGCGGGGAGCGGGAGACCCAGTACTTC. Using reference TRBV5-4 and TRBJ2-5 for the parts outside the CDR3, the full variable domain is ETGVTQSPTHLIKTRGQQVTLRCSSQSGHNTVSWYQQALGQGPQFIFQYYREEENGRGNFPPRFSGLQFPNYSSELNVNALELDDSALYLCASSLAPGGERETQYFGPGTRLLVL.

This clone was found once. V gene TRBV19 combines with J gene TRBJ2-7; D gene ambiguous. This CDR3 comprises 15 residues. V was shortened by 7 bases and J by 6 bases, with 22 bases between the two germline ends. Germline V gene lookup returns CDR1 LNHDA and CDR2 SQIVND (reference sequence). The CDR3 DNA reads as TGTGCCAGTAAAGCCAAATCAGGTGGTGAGCTCGAGCAGTACTTC. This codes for CASKAKSGGELEQYF.

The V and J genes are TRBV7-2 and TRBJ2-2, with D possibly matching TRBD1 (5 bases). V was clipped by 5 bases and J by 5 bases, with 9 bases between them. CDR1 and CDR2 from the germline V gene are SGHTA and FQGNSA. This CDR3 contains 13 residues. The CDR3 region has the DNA TGTGCCAGCAGCAAGCAGGGTACCGGGGAGCTGTTTTTT. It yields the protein CASSKQGTGELFF.

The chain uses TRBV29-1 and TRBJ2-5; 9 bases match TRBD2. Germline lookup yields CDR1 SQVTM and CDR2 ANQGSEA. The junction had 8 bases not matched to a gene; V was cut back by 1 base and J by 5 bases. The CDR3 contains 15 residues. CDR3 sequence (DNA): TGCAGCGTTGAAGCGACTAGCGGAGGGGTGGAGACCCAGTACTTC. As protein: CSVEATSGGVETQYF.

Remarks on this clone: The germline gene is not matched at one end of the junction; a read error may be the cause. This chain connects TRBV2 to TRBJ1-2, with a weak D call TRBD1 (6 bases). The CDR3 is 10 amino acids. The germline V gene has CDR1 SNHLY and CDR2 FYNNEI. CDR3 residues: CASSEWDTVF. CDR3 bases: TGTGCCAGCAGTGAATGGGACACCGTCTTC.

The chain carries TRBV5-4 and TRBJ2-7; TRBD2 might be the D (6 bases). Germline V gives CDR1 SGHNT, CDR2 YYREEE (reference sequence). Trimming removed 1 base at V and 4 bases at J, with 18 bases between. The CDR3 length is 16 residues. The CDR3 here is CASSLLGTGAAYEQYF. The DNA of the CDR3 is TGTGCCAGCAGCTTGTTGGGAACGGGAGCAGCGTACGAGCAGTACTTC.

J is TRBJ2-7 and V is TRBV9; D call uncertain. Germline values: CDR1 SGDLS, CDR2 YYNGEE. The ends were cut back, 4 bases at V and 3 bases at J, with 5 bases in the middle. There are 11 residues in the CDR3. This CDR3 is CASSPGYEQYF. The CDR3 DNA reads TGTGCCAGCAGCCCAGGCTACGAGCAGTACTTC. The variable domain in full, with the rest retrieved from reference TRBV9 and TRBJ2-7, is DSGVTQTPKHLITATGQRVTLRCSPRSGDLSVYWYQQSLDQGLQFLIQYYNGEERAKGNILERFSAQQFPDLHSELNLSSLELGDSALYFCASSPGYEQYFGPGTRLTVT.

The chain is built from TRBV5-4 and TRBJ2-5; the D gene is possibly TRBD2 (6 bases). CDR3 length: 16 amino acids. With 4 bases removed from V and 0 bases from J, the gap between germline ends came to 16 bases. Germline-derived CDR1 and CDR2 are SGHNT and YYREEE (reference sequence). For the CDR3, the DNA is TGTGCCAGCAGCCTCACTGGGAGGCGCGACCAAGAGACCCAGTACTTC. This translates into CASSLTGRRDQETQYF.

CDR3 bases: TGTGCCAGCAGAAAACCGGGATCTACCTACGAGCAGTACTTC. Translating gives CASRKPGSTYEQYF. This sequence joins TRBV6-5 and TRBJ2-7; TRBD2 is a possible D gene (5 bases). This CDR3 comprises 14 residues. Trimming pared 6 bases from V and 2 bases from J, leaving 14 bases between. The germline CDR1 and CDR2 sequences are MNHEY and SVGAGI.